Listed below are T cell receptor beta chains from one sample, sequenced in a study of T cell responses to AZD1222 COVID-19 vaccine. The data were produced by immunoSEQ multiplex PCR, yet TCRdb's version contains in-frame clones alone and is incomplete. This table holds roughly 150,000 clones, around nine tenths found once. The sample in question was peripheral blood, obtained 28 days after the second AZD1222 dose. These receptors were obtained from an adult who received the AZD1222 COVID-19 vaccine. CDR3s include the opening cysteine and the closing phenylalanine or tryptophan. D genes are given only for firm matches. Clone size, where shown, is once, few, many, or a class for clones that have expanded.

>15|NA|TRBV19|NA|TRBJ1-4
CASTNARDGNEKLFF
TGTGCCAGTACCAACGCTCGGGACGGTAATGAAAAACTGTTTTTT
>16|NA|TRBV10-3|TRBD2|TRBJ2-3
CAIRWTSGGLRDTQYF
TGTGCCATCAGATGGACTAGCGGGGGCCTTAGAGATACGCAGTATTTT
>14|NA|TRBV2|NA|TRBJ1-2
CASSSGGGFSGYTF
TGTGCCAGCTCCAGCGGGGGCGGCTTCTCTGGCTACACCTTC
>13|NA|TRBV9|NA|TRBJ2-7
CASSPPGTYEQYF
TGTGCCAGCAGCCCCCCAGGAACCTACGAGCAGTACTTC
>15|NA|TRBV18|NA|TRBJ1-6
CASSPPGRADSPLHF
TGTGCCAGCTCACCACCGGGTAGGGCAGATTCACCCCTCCACTTT
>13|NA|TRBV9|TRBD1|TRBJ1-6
CASSTTGAGPLHF
TGTGCCAGCAGCACGACAGGGGCTGGCCCCCTCCACTTT
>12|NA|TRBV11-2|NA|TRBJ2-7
CASSLGQLEQYF
TGTGCCAGCAGCTTAGGGCAGCTGGAGCAGTACTTC
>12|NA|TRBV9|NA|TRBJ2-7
CASRSGSGEQYF
TGTGCCAGCAGGTCGGGGAGCGGCGAGCAGTACTTC
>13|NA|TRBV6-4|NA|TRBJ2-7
CAILPRLAYEQYF
TGTGCCATCCTCCCGAGACTAGCCTACGAGCAGTACTTC
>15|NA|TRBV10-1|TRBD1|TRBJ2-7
CASSESAQGAYEQYF
TGCGCCAGCAGTGAGTCGGCGCAGGGGGCCTACGAGCAGTACTTC
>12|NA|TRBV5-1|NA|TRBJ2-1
CASRATSNEQFF
TGCGCCAGCAGGGCAACTAGCAATGAGCAGTTCTTC
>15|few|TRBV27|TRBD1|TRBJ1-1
CASSPQGAYGTEAFF
TGTGCCAGCAGTCCGCAGGGGGCGTATGGGACTGAAGCTTTCTTT
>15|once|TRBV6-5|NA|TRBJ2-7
CASSPYSDTDYEQYF
TGTGCCAGCAGTCCCTACAGCGACACCGACTACGAGCAGTACTTC
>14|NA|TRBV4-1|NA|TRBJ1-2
CASSRRGEMDGYTF
TGCGCCAGCAGCCGCAGAGGGGAAATGGATGGCTACACCTTC
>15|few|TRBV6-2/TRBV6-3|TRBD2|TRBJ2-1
CASSPNSGGYNEQFF
TGTGCCAGCAGTCCCAATAGCGGGGGCTACAATGAGCAGTTCTTC